What follows describes a single TCR beta chain. No cognate antigen has been identified for it. No DNA is shown, since the ends of the CDR3 on it are uncertain; the CDR3 is the one TCRdb lists. The library was produced with 5' RACE. Sequencing instrument: Illumina HiSeq 2500. A second PCR of roughly 7 to 12 cycles was run with a J-beta primer mix and a sample-barcoded 5' primer. A template-switch 5' adaptor carrying 12 random nucleotides introduced a unique molecular identifier onto each TCR beta cDNA molecule. Each sample yielded at least 3 million CDR3-containing paired-end reads. The Mint cDNA synthesis kit, primed by a TRBC-specific oligonucleotide, was used to synthesize first-strand cDNA from all RNA. After uracil-DNA glycosylase treatment, a first 18-cycle PCR used universal primers M1SS and BC2_uni_R on all cDNA. The paper's processing steps were these. For normalization, 1 million high-quality reads were randomly selected from each sample, with every read carrying a distinct molecular identifier. Instead of being binned into consensus sequences, reads with shared molecular identifiers were discarded. CDR3 identification, clonotype clustering and error correction used MiTCR with a Q25 quality threshold and the strictest error-elimination algorithm. A nonparametric unseen species model with Euler transformation was used to estimate a lower bound on total TCR beta diversity. In TCRdb, the public reads were trimmed at Q25 with fastp and aligned with MiXCR, with productive beta chains retained. A single entry per CDR3 protein holds the most common genes and DNA from its merged rows. The V and J calls reflect TCRdb's pipeline rather than the authors' work. This sample comprises about 500,000 distinct CDR3 sequences, less than 25% of them detected only once. The top ten clones comprise around 10% of the sample.

These data are taken from a study of blood T cells in healthy people across ages (dated by TCRdb to 2014 to 2015). Turning to the overall study: In model experiments, template switching captured roughly one uniquely barcoded TCR beta cDNA molecule for every two T cells. Age-related changes in TCR beta repertoire diversity were measured in the study by deep sequencing normalized with unique cDNA molecular identifiers. The donors were split into four age groups: young (average approximately 16 years), middle-aged (about 40), aged (about 56) and long-lived (over 80). The study analyzed two additional independent replicas of 1 million unique cDNA reads from the same blood draw for two donors, one aged 18 to 29 and one aged 80 or older.

Systemically healthy Caucasian individuals from Russia, 39 in total and aged roughly 6 to 100 years, were included as donors. Approximately 11 milliliters of peripheral blood were drawn from each donor into EDTA-treated Vacutainer tubes. Ficoll-Paque density-gradient centrifugation was used to isolate PBMCs, with at least 6 million per sample. Total RNA was extracted from PBMCs with Trizol reagent, with at least 5 micrograms obtained per sample. Naive CD45RAhigh/CD27high T cell percentages were measured by flow cytometry on a PBMC aliquot from every donor. The cysteine opens and the phenylalanine closes a CDR3 of 14 amino acids. The CDR1 and CDR2 encoded by the germline V gene are SNHLY and FYNNEI. The paper as a whole reports these results and caveats: Conclusive comparison of naive and antigen-experienced compartments was prevented by the profiling of bulk unsorted PBMCs. Compared with the aged group, the long-lived group had more naive CD4+ T cells, fewer expanded clones and increased TCR diversity, suggesting age selection. The percentage of naive T cells measured by flow cytometry correlated strongly with observed TCR beta diversity. Estimates of total diversity from one million sequenced T cells were regarded as lower bounds and underestimates. Donor CMV infection status was unknown, potentially confounding age-related changes in expanded clonotypes. Observed TCR beta diversity per million T cells fell roughly linearly with age, and a significant reduction was already apparent by age about 38.

The same data also contributed to another study, on T cells of mothers and their children. Drawing on the second study: Donors were nine systemically healthy Caucasian individuals: three mothers and their six children. cDNA synthesis used all of the extracted RNA, with about 1.5 ug of RNA in each 15 ul reaction. In the second PCR, sample barcodes and 2-4 random nucleotides were introduced via the M1S primer. Over 8.5 million TCR beta CDR3 reads were obtained for each mother, and approximately 3.2 million reads were obtained for each child. Thymic selection shapes the output of TCR recombination in a similar way in related and unrelated pairs, and inherited differences have a minor effect. Normalized repertoire overlap was always found to be slightly, but never significantly, higher in related mother-child pairs than in unrelated mother-child pairs. With a sensitivity of 90 to 100 clones per million clonotypes, no persistent microchimeric T cell clones were detected. In the study, deep NGS was used to compare the TCR beta repertoires of mothers and children, and features distinguishing related mother-child pairs from unrelated individuals were sought. Mothers averaged around 40 +/- 4 years of age and children averaged roughly 10 +/- 4 years. After adapters were ligated using NEBNext reagents, the libraries underwent 100+100 nt paired-end sequencing on an Illumina HiSeq 2000. To avoid cross-contamination, the mother libraries and the child libraries were prepared a month apart and sequenced in separate runs. For each donor, between about 500,000 and 2,200,000 distinct TCR beta clonotypes were identified. Naive TCR beta clonotypes were estimated from low-frequency clonotypes matched to each donor's FACS-determined naive share, without sorting.

The rearrangement joined TRBV2 to TRBJ1-3. This TCR derives from a boy aged 5-17 years in good health. The sequencing sample was made of blood. The CDR3 reads CASVPRSSGNTIYF.